A few counts support the clone carrying this T cell receptor beta chain. Its antigen remains unidentified. Unique molecular identifiers were present on cDNA, and template switching added a universal primer site. TCRdb used MiXCR to reprocess the 5' RACE reads, holding one entry per CDR3 protein. Of hundreds of thousands of distinct CDR3 sequences listed, 5.5% to 7% are singletons. The sample belongs to a study of identical twins. General observations from the study: Twin pairs' shared out-of-frame alpha sequences were enriched in low generation probability.

These data also formed part of another study, on yellow fever vaccine responses in identical twins.

The sample taken for sequencing was memory (CD45RO+) T cells sorted from blood. This TCR derives from a woman aged 18-29 years in good health.

CDR3 sequence reads: CASSFRQGNTGELFF. The CDR3 nucleotides read TGTGCCAGCAGTTTTCGGCAGGGGAACACCGGGGAGCTGTTTTTT. The V gene is TRBV12-3 or TRBV12-4, the J gene TRBJ2-2; D might be TRBD1 (5 bases). The CDR3 contains 15 residues. V was pared by 3 bases and J by 1 base, with 9 bases between.